The T cell receptor beta chain described here comes from a study of Tregs in tolerant kidney transplant recipients. At the level of the study: Related graft donors supplied nonmyeloablative bone marrow transplants, and mixed chimerism was transient.

A remark on this clone: Its antigen is unknown.

Germline V gene data show CDR1 as SGHTA and CDR2 as FQGNSA. J gave up 4 bases and V 1 base, and 8 bases lay outside the gene matches. The CDR3 spans 17 residues. Study-wide results and caveats: Tregs expanded with activated donor B cells seemed most donor-specific. For some patients, primers changed over time, blocking nucleotide-level comparison.

Using immunoSEQ multiplex PCR, the repertoire was profiled, and TCRdb retains in-frame clones only, with some absent. The repertoire holds around 78,000 clones, 91% seen once, with about 0.3% in the top ten. Unstimulated regulatory T cells (CD4+CD25+CD127-), CD4+CD25- non-regulatory cells, CD4 and CD8 cells were FACS-sorted from thawed PBMCs. The TCR was taken from a human donor who received a combined kidney and bone marrow transplant. This rearrangement joins TRBV7-2 to TRBJ2-2; the match to TRBD2 covers 8 bases. The sample consisted of Tregs from blood, taken before the transplant. The CDR3 DNA follows: TGTGCCAGCAGCTTAGAAAGTGTGCGGGAGGTCACCGGGGAGCTGTTTTTT. The encoded protein is CASSLESVREVTGELFF.